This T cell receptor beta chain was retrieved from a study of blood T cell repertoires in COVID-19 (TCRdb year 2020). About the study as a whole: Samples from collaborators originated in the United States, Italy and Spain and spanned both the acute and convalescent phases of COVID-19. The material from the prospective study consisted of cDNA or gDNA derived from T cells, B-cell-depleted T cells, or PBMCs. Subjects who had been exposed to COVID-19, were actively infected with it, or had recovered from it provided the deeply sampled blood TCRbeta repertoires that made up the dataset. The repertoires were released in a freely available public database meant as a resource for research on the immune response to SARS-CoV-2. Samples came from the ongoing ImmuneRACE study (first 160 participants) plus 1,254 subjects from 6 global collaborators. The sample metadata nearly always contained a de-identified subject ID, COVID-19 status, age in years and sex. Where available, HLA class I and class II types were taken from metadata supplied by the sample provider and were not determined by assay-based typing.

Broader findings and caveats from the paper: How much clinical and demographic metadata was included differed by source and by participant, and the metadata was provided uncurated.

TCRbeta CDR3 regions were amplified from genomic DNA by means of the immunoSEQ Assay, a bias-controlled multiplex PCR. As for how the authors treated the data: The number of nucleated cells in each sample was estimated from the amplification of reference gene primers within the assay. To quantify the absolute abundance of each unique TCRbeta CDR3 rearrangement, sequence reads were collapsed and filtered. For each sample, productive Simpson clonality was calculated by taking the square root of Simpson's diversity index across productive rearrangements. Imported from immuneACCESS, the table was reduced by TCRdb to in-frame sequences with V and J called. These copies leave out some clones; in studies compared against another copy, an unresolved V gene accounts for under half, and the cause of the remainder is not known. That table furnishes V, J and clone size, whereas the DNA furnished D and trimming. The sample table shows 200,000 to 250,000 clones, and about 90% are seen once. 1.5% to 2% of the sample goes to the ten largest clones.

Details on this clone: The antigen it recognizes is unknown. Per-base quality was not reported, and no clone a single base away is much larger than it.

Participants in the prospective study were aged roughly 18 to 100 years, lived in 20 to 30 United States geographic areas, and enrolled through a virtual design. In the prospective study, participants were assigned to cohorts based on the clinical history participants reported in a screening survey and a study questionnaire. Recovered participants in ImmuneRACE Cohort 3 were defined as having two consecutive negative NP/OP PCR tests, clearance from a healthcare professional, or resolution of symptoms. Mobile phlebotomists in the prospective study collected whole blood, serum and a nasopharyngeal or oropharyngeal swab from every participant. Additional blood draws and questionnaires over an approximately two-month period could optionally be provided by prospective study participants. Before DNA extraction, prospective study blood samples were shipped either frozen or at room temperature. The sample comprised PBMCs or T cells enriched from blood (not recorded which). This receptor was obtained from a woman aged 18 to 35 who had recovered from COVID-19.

The CDR3 amino acid sequence is: CASSLLQRGLYNSPLHF. The base sequence is TGTGCCAGCAGCTTACTACAACGGGGACTATATAATTCACCCCTCCACTTT. Recombination linked TRBV7-9 to TRBJ1-6, and possibly TRBD1, on 5 matching bases. From the cysteine up to the phenylalanine, the CDR3 has a length of 17 residues. Kept here is only the CDR3 DNA, which spans 51 bases and is read in frame from base 1. Per the germline V gene (reference sequence), SEHNR is the CDR1 and FQNEAQ is the CDR2. V is pared back by 2 bases and J by 4 bases, with 15 bases lying between the germline termini. With the portions outside the CDR3 filled from the reference TRBV7-9 and TRBJ1-6 genes, the complete variable region becomes DTGVSQNPRHKITKRGQNVTFRCDPISEHNRLYWYRQTLGQGPEFLTYFQNEAQLEKSRLLSDRFSAERPKGSFSTLEIQRTEQGDSAMYLCASSLLQRGLYNSPLHFGNGTRLTVT.